Sequencing of this T cell receptor beta chain was carried out in a study of cytomegalovirus exposure and HLA in healthy donors. Primers for the PCR totalled 60 Vbeta and 13 Jbeta. The table came from immunoSEQ multiplex PCR; TCRdb's copy has only in-frame clones and leaves some out. The data hold under 150,000 clones, with around 80% observed a single time. General observations from the study: TCR beta sequences reportedly predicted most subjects' HLA-A and HLA-B alleles accurately. Within a later analysis, the majority of CMV-associated TCR beta chains appeared HLA-restricted. Earlier analysis found most TCR beta V segments productive about 87% or about 30% of the time.

Of note for this clone: Its antigen is as yet unknown.

CDR1 MNHNS and CDR2 SASEGT come from the germline V gene. There are 13 residues in the CDR3. Trimming shortened V by 9 bases and J by 1 base, and 10 bases separated the two germline ends. The sample was PBMCs. The clonotype originates from a boy between 2 and 15 years old in good health and CMV-seronegative. J is TRBJ2-1 and V is TRBV6-1; TRBD2 is a possible D gene (6 bases). DNA for the CDR3: TGTGCCAGTAGGGGACTTTCCTACAATGAGCAGTTCTTC. This translates into CASRGLSYNEQFF.